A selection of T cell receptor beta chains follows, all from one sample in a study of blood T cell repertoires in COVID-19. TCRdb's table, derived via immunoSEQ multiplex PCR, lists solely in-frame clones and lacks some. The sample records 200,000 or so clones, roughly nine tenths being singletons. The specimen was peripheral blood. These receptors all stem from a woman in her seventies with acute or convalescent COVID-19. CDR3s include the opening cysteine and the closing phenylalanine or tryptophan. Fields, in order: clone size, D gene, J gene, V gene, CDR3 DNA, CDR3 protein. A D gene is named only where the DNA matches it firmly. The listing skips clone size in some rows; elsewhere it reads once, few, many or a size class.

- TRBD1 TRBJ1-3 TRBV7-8 TGTGCCAGCAGCGGACAGGCTGGAAACACCATATATTTT CASSGQAGNTIYF
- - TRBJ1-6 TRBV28 TGTGCCAGCAGTCCCCCGATCGGAGATAATTCACCCCTCCACTTT CASSPPIGDNSPLHF
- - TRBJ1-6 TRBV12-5 TGTGCTAGTGGTTTGGGACAGAATAATTCACCCCTCCACTTT CASGLGQNNSPLHF
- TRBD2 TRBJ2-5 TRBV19 TGTGCCAGTAGTATAGCGGCGGGAGGCCAAGAGACCCAGTACTTC CASSIAAGGQETQYF
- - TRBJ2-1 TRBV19 TGTGCCAGTCGACTAGGCCCCTCCTACAATGAGCAGTTCTTC CASRLGPSYNEQFF
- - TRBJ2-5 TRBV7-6 TGTGCCAGCGGATTAGGTGGAGGGTTGGGAACCGAGACCCAGTACTTC CASGLGGGLGTETQYF
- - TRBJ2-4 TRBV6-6 TGTGCCAGCCGAGGAGGGGTAGCCATTCAGTACTTC CASRGGVAIQYF
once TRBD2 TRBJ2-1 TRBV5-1 TGCGCCAGCAGCTTGGACGCTAGCGGCAACAATGAGCAGTTCTTC CASSLDASGNNEQFF
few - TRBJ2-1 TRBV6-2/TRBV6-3 TGTGCCAGCAGTTACTCGTTAGGGGCCCACAATGAGCAGTTCTTC CASSYSLGAHNEQFF
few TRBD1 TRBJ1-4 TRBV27 TGTGCCAGCAGTGTATACAGGGGCGGGAAGACTAATGAAAAACTGTTTTTT CASSVYRGGKTNEKLFF
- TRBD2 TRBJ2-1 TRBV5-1 TGCGCCAGCAGCCCTACAGCGAGCGGGGGTAGGTATGAGCAGTTCTTC CASSPTASGGRYEQFF
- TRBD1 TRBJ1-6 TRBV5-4 TGTGCCAGCAGCTCCCGGACAGGGATTAATTCACCCCTCCACTTT CASSSRTGINSPLHF
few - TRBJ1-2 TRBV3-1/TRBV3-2 TGTGCCAGCAGCCCAACCCTGACAGGATTGAATGGCTACACCTTC CASSPTLTGLNGYTF
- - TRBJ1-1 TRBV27 TGTGCCAGCCTAAACTCCAGGGGCAGGGTCACTGAAGCTTTCTTT CASLNSRGRVTEAFF
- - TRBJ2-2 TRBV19 TGTGCCAGTACGATGGGGGGGGGCCGTGGCACCGGGGAGCTGTTTTTT CASTMGGGRGTGELFF
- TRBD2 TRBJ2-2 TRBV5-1 TGCGCCAGCGAGGGACTGGGGACTAGCGGGAGAGGGCTGTTTTTT CASEGLGTSGRGLFF
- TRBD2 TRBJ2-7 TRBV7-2 TGTGCCAGCAGCTTAGGGCTAGCGGGAGCCTACGAGCAGTACTTC CASSLGLAGAYEQYF